This passage covers 19 T cell receptor beta chains from one sample sequenced in a study of CD8 T cells in Susac syndrome. The authors reverse transcribed roughly 0.5 to 1 ug RNA with random hexamers. MiXCR, applied by TCRdb to the immunoSEQ multiplex PCR reads, yields one record per CDR3 protein. The sample shows a few hundred thousand distinct CDR3 sequences, 70% to 90% of them seen only once. What was sequenced was CD8+ T cells from PBMCs. The receptors here all came from a human donor with multiple sclerosis.

The chain recombines TRBV5-6 with TRBJ2-7; D not certain. The CDR3 runs to 11 residues. The V and J ends lost 1 base and 6 bases respectively, with 5 bases between them. Germline loops: CDR1 SGHDT, CDR2 YYEEEE. The CDR3 nucleotides read TGTGCCAGCAGCTTGTCGGTCGAGCAGTACTTC. Protein: CASSLSVEQYF.

This chain links TRBV13 with TRBJ2-3, with TRBD2 matching 9 bases. The ends lost 8 bases at V and 7 bases at J; junction bases unmatched: 7. Germline CDR1 is PRHDT and CDR2 is FYEKMQ (reference sequence). This CDR3 is built from 13 residues. The CDR3 is CASSGTSSNTQYF. In DNA, the CDR3 is TGTGCCAGCTCCGGGACTAGCTCGAATACGCAGTATTTT.

Only a few counts were recorded for this clonotype. The chain joins TRBV19 to TRBJ1-1; no definite D call. V shed 5 bases and J shed 3 bases, with 7 bases lying between them. This CDR3 has 12 residues. Germline V gene data show CDR1 as LNHDA and CDR2 as SQIVND (reference sequence). The CDR3 loop is CASSPGDTEAFF. The CDR3 DNA reads TGTGCCAGTAGTCCCGGCGACACTGAAGCTTTCTTT.

In its sample, this clonotype was seen once. V and J are TRBV27 and TRBJ2-2; D gene unclear. Germline CDR1 MNHEY, CDR2 SMNVEV (reference sequence). CDR3 size: 11 residues. Trimming shortened V by 7 bases and J by 6 bases, and 6 bases separated the two germline ends. Here the CDR3 reads CASTSSGELFF. The CDR3 DNA reads TGTGCCAGCACCTCGTCCGGGGAGCTGTTTTTT.

The rearrangement uses TRBV7-9 and TRBJ2-5; 11 nucleotides match TRBD2. This CDR3 has 17 amino acids. Germline V lookup: CDR1 SEHNR, CDR2 FQNEAQ (reference sequence). The V gene end was trimmed by 3 bases and the J gene end by 6 bases; junction bases not matched to a gene: 12. The DNA for the CDR3 is TGTGCCAGCAGCTTCCCAGAACTAGCGGGAGCGGTGAAGACCCAGTACTTC. The encoded protein is CASSFPELAGAVKTQYF.

This chain uses TRBV12-3 or TRBV12-4 with TRBJ2-5, with unresolved D. This CDR3 comprises 15 residues. The V end was cut by 4 bases, the J end by 3 bases, with 15 bases between. CDR3 sequence reads: CASSSFLSSKETQYF. The CDR3 DNA reads TGTGCCAGCAGTTCCTTTTTGAGCAGTAAAGAGACCCAGTACTTC.

V usage is TRBV9 and J usage is TRBJ2-2; 9 bases match TRBD1. Germline-derived CDR1 and CDR2 are SGDLS and YYNGEE. The CDR3 contains 14 residues. Trimming removed 8 bases from V and 3 bases from J; junction bases left unmatched: 5. The CDR3 DNA reads TGTGCCAGTGCTGGACAGGGGCACACCGGGGAGCTGTTTTTT. Its protein is CASAGQGHTGELFF.

V and J are TRBV2 and TRBJ1-1; 7 positions match TRBD1. The CDR3 spans 13 residues. With V trimmed by 3 bases and J by 8 bases, 6 bases remained unmatched. Germline CDR1 and CDR2: SNHLY and FYNNEI. CDR3 protein: CASSDPQGVEAFF. The CDR3 DNA reads as TGTGCCAGCAGTGACCCCCAGGGGGTGGAAGCTTTCTTT. Filled out from reference TRBV2 and TRBJ1-1, the complete variable domain reads EPEVTQTPSHQVTQMGQEVILRCVPISNHLYFYWYRQILGQKVEFLVSFYNNEISEKSEIFDDQFSVERPDGSNFTLKIRSTKLEDSAMYFCASSDPQGVEAFFGQGTRLTVV.

The chain couples TRBV3-1 to TRBJ2-1; the match to TRBD2 covers 15 bases. Trimming took 4 bases from V and 0 from J; bases not matched to a gene: 10. CDR3 length: 20 amino acids. CDR1 is LGHDT and CDR2 is YNNKEL in the germline V gene (reference sequence). CDR3 residues: CASSPQRTSGRALSYNEQFF. For the CDR3, the DNA is TGTGCCAGCAGCCCTCAACGGACTAGCGGGAGGGCCCTCTCCTACAATGAGCAGTTCTTC.

The chain has TRBV3-1 and TRBJ2-2; D remains unclear. Germline CDR1 reads LGHDT; CDR2 reads YNNKEL (reference sequence). V lost 5 bases to trimming and J lost 2 bases, with 9 bases between them. There are 14 residues in the CDR3. The CDR3 protein is CASSNWRNTGELFF. The CDR3 region has the DNA TGTGCCAGCAGCAACTGGCGAAACACCGGGGAGCTGTTTTTT. Together with reference TRBV3-1 and TRBJ2-2, the CDR3 gives the full variable domain: DTAVSQTPKYLVTQMGNDKSIKCEQNLGHDTMYWYKQDSKKFLKIMFSYNNKELIINETVPNRFSPKSPDKAHLNLHINSLELGDSAVYFCASSNWRNTGELFFGEGSRLTVL.

This rearrangement joins TRBV7-8 to TRBJ2-7, with 9 bases identical to TRBD2. The germline V gene has CDR1 SGHVS and CDR2 FQNEAQ. After removal of 2 bases from V and 3 bases from J, the junction contained 11 bases not matched to a gene. The CDR3 runs to 17 residues. The DNA for the CDR3 is TGTGCCAGCAGCTTACCCGAGCGGGAGGCTCCCTTCTACGAGCAGTACTTC. It yields the protein CASSLPEREAPFYEQYF. The whole variable domain, filled in from reference TRBV7-8 and TRBJ2-7, reads GAGVSQSPRYKVAKRGQDVALRCDPISGHVSLFWYQQALGQGPEFLTYFQNEAQLDKSGLPSDRFFAERPEGSVSTLKIQRTQQEDSAVYLCASSLPEREAPFYEQYFGPGTRLTVT.

The chain carries TRBV7-9 and TRBJ2-6, with D uncertain. Germline loops: CDR1 SEHNR, CDR2 FQNEAQ (reference sequence). The CDR3 spans 17 residues. Trimming stripped 1 base from V and 2 bases from J, with 12 bases between. CDR3 amino acids: CASSLGGVEAGANVLTF. The CDR3 nucleotides are TGTGCCAGCAGCTTAGGTGGGGTTGAGGCTGGGGCCAACGTCCTGACTTTC.

V and J are TRBV2 and TRBJ2-1; TRBD2 matches at 13 bases. The length of the CDR3 is 15 residues. Germline-derived CDR1 and CDR2 are SNHLY and FYNNEI. J was trimmed by 8 bases and V by 7 bases; bases with no gene match: 8. CDR3 in amino acids: CASIRTSGSPHEQFF. In nucleotides, the CDR3 is TGTGCCAGCATTCGGACTAGCGGGAGTCCCCATGAGCAGTTCTTC.

The chain is built from TRBV29-1 and TRBJ2-1; the D is unclear. CDR1 and CDR2 (germline): SQVTM, ANQGSEA. The ends were cut back, 6 bases at V and 3 bases at J, with 18 bases in the middle. CDR3 length: 15 amino acids. The CDR3 region is CSVPMMAAGYNEQFF. The DNA for the CDR3 is TGCAGCGTCCCGATGATGGCGGCCGGCTACAATGAGCAGTTCTTC.

This clonotype was observed once. This chain links TRBV20-1 with TRBJ2-1, with a possible D match to TRBD1 (6 bases). The V gene's germline CDR1 is DFQATT and CDR2 SNEGSKA (reference sequence). Trimming cost V 3 bases and J 4 bases, with 19 bases left between them. The CDR3 consists of 16 residues. The CDR3 sequence is CSASQEMDSFYNEQFF. The CDR3 DNA sequence: TGCAGTGCTAGCCAAGAGATGGACAGTTTTTACAATGAGCAGTTCTTC.

V gene TRBV6-4 combines with J gene TRBJ2-3; 10 positions agree with TRBD2. The CDR3 totals 15 residues. J lost 5 bases, V lost 2 bases, and 4 bases had no gene match. Germline V gene sequence: CDR1 MRHNA, CDR2 SNTAGT. The CDR3 region is CASSDVAGGLDTQYF. CDR3 DNA sequence: TGTGCCAGCAGTGACGTAGCGGGAGGTCTAGATACGCAGTATTTT.

This chain connects TRBV19 to TRBJ1-2; no definite D call. Looked up from germline, CDR1 is LNHDA and CDR2 is SQIVND (reference sequence). V gave up 5 bases and J gave up 7 bases, with 20 bases separating them. The CDR3 contains 15 residues. CDR3 sequence reads: CASSPSLDLRGGYTF. The CDR3 DNA reads TGTGCCAGTAGTCCCTCTTTAGACCTGCGTGGTGGCTACACCTTC.

The V and J genes are TRBV18 and TRBJ2-2; 8 nucleotides agree with TRBD1. The CDR3 is 17 amino acids. Germline values: CDR1 KGHSH, CDR2 LQKENI. Trimming took 3 bases from V and 7 from J; bases not matched to a gene: 13. In nucleotides, the CDR3 is TGTGCCAGCTCACCTTCCCTCGGACAGGGATTGAACGGGGAGCTGTTTTTT. Translated, it gives CASSPSLGQGLNGELFF. The variable domain in full, completed from reference TRBV18 and TRBJ2-2, reads NAGVMQNPRHLVRRRGQEARLRCSPMKGHSHVYWYRQLPEEGLKFMVYLQKENIIDESGMPKERFSAEFPKEGPSILRIQQVVRGDSAAYFCASSPSLGQGLNGELFFGEGSRLTVL.

The rearrangement links TRBV11-2 to TRBJ2-1; TRBD2 matches 15 bases. The germline V gene encodes CDR1 SGHAT and CDR2 FQNNGV. The CDR3 runs 17 residues. Germline trimming cut 5 bases from V and 8 bases from J; bases unmatched to any gene: 10. The CDR3 loop is CASSARPGLAGGDEQFF. In DNA form, the CDR3 reads TGTGCCAGCAGCGCTCGACCGGGACTAGCGGGAGGCGATGAGCAGTTCTTC. The full variable domain, with the rest looked up from reference TRBV11-2 and TRBJ2-1, is EAGVAQSPRYKIIEKRQSVAFWCNPISGHATLYWYQQILGQGPKLLIQFQNNGVVDDSQLPKDRFSAERLKGVDSTLKIQPAKLEDSAVYLCASSARPGLAGGDEQFFGPGTRLTVL.